Sequencing of this TCR beta chain was carried out in a study of cytomegalovirus exposure and HLA in healthy donors. Study-wide background: Most genotyped donors, over 70% of about 360, had Caucasian-associated genetic ancestry.

Each donor's status was that of a healthy bone marrow donor. V shed 2 bases and J 6 bases; nucleotides not matched to a gene: 2. This CDR3 has 14 amino acids. Germline V CDR1 and CDR2: MNHNY, SVGAGI (reference sequence). Use of 60 Vbeta and 13 Jbeta primers characterized the PCR. This table comes from immunoSEQ multiplex PCR, and its TCRdb copy is limited to in-frame clones, with some not included. The sample holds about 190,000 clones, less than 85% seen once. In its sample, this clone was seen a few times. Material: PBMCs. V usage is TRBV6-6 and J usage is TRBJ2-1, with 9 bases fitting TRBD2. The TCR was taken from a man aged 25 to 45 in good health and CMV-seropositive. Written as DNA, the CDR3 is TGTGCCAGCAGTTACACTAGCGGGTTCAATGAGCAGTTCTTC. Translated: CASSYTSGFNEQFF.